This TCR beta chain was recorded in a study of T cells after yellow fever vaccination. Regarding this clonotype: Its cognate antigen is unknown.

TCR cDNA, made by 5'RACE template switching, carried an added universal primer site and UMIs. MiXCR, run by TCRdb on the 5' RACE reads, gives a single entry per CDR3 protein. The top ten hold 11% to 15% of the sample, which has around 610,000 distinct CDR3 sequences, approximately 13% seen once. Trimming removed 1 base at V and 6 bases at J, with 8 bases between. This CDR3 has 13 residues. General observations from the study: Reappearing after the booster were most of the clones from primary vaccination (roughly 96% CD4, approximately 88% CD8).

The chain has TRBV12-3 or TRBV12-4 and TRBJ2-3; either TRBD1 or TRBD2 may fit D (6 bases each). The sequence came from a man aged 25-45 years who received the YFV17D yellow fever vaccine. The sequencing used PBMCs, collected on the day of the yellow fever booster vaccination. The DNA of the CDR3 is TGTGCCAGCAGTTTAGACGGGGGCGATACGCAGTATTTT. Protein sequence: CASSLDGGDTQYF.